Below, 7 T cell receptor beta chains from the same sample are listed, as sequenced in a study of cytomegalovirus exposure and HLA in healthy donors. The PCR ran on 60 Vbeta and 13 Jbeta primers. The data were produced by immunoSEQ multiplex PCR, yet TCRdb's version contains in-frame clones alone and is incomplete. The table lists approximately 210,000 clones. The sequencing input was PBMCs. The origin of the receptors is a woman under 40 in good health and CMV-seropositive.

The chain carries TRBV6-5 and TRBJ1-4, with 9 nucleotides matching TRBD1. The V segment lost 1 base and the J segment 6 bases; nucleotides outside the gene matches: 3. Per germline, CDR1 MNHEY and CDR2 SVGAGI. The CDR3 totals 15 residues. CDR3 loop: CASSYLDRGHEKLFF. The CDR3 DNA follows: TGTGCCAGCAGTTACTTGGACAGGGGACATGAAAAACTGTTTTTT.

The CDR3 sequence is CASSQGSRSYEQYF. CDR3 sequence (DNA): TGCGCCAGCAGCCAAGGGTCCAGGTCCTACGAGCAGTACTTC. The V and J genes are TRBV4-1 and TRBJ2-7; no definite D call. V was shortened by 1 base and J by 1 base, with 8 bases between the two germline ends. The length of the CDR3 is 14 residues. The germline V gene has CDR1 MGHRA and CDR2 YSYEKL.

The chain is built from TRBV28 and TRBJ2-2, with 15 bases aligning to TRBD2. This CDR3 has 16 amino acids. Germline CDR1 is MDHEN and CDR2 is SYDVKM. V lost 6 bases to trimming and J lost 6 bases; unmatched junction nucleotides: 5. CDR3 in amino acids: CASRPGTSGRSGELFF. DNA of the CDR3: TGTGCCAGCAGACCTGGGACTAGCGGGAGGTCCGGGGAGCTGTTTTTT.

This sequence joins TRBV7-6 and TRBJ2-7; TRBD2 aligns across 8 bases. The CDR3 runs to 14 residues. The junction had 3 bases not matched to a gene; V was cut back by 5 bases and J by 0 bases. Germline V gene lookup returns CDR1 SGHVS and CDR2 FNYEAQ. The CDR3 DNA follows: TGTGCCAGCAGCCCGGGGGGGAGCTCCTACGAGCAGTACTTC. Its protein is CASSPGGSSYEQYF.

This sequence joins TRBV6-6 and TRBJ1-2; 7 bases map to TRBD1. CDR1 and CDR2 from the germline V gene are MNHNY and SVGAGI (reference sequence). Germline trimming cut 3 bases from V and 1 base from J; bases unmatched to any gene: 5. This CDR3 is 15 amino acids long. CDR3 nucleotides: TGTGCCAGCAGTTATCCAGGGGGGAATAACTATGGCTACACCTTC. Amino acids: CASSYPGGNNYGYTF.

This chain connects TRBV5-1 to TRBJ2-1; D uncertain. Germline V gene sequence: CDR1 SGHRS, CDR2 YFSETQ. Trimming pared 7 bases from V and 6 bases from J, leaving 17 bases between. This CDR3 region has 14 residues. Here the CDR3 reads CASRPRVEGNEQFF. CDR3 coding DNA: TGCGCCAGCCGGCCCCGGGTGGAAGGCAATGAGCAGTTCTTC.

The CDR3 sequence is CARNPEGTTSGRDSYEQYF. The CDR3 DNA reads TGTGCCAGAAACCCGGAGGGGACAACTAGCGGGAGAGACTCCTACGAGCAGTACTTC. V gene TRBV5-3 combines with J gene TRBJ2-7, with 11 bases aligning to TRBD2. TRBV5-3 is treated as an ORF (open reading frame) with a function not yet certain. The V and J ends lost 6 bases and 0 bases, in that order; junction bases with no gene match: 17. This CDR3 spans 19 amino acids.